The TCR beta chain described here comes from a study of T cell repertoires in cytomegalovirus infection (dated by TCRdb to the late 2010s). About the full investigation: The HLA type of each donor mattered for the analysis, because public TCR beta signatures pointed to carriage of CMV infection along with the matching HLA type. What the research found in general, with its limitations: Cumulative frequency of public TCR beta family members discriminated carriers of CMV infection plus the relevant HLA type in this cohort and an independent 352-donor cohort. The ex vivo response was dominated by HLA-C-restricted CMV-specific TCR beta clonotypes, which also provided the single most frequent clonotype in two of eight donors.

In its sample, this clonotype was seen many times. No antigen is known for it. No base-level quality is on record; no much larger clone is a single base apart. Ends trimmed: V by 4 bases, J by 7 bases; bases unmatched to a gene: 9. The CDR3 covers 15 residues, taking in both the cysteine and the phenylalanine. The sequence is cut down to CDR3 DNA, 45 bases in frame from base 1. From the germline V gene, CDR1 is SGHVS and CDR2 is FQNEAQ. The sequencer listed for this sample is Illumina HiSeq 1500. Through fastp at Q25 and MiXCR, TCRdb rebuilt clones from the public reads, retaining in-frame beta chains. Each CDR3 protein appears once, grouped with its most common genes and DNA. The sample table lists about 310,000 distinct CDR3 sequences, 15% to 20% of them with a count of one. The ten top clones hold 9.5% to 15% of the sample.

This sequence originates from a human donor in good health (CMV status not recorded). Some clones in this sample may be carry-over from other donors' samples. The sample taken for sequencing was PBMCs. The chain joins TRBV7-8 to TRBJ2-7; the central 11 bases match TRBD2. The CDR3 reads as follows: CASSSPIAGGGEQYF. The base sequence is TGTGCCAGCAGCTCACCTATAGCGGGGGGGGGGGAGCAGTACTTC.